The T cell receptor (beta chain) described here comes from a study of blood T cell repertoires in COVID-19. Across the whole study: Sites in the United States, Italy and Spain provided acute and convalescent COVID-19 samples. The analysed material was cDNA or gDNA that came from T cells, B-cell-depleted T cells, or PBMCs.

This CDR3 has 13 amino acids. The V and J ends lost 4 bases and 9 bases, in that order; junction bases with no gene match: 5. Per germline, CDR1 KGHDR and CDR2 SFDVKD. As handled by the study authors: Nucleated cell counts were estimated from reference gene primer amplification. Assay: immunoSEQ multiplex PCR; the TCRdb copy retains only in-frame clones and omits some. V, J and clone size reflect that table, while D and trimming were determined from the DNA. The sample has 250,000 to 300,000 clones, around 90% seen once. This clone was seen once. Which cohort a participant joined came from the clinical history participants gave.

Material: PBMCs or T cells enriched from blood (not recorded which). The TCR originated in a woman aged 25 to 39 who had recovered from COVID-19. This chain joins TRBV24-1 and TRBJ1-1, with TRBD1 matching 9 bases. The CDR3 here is CATSDPGQGKAFF. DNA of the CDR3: TGTGCCACCAGTGACCCGGGACAGGGAAAAGCTTTCTTT.